This TCR beta chain originates from a study of regulatory T cells in long-lasting Graves disease. This sample's time point: newly diagnosed GD, antithyroid drugs for less than 3 months. The TCR library used RNA extracted from PBMCs. Roughly 10 milliliters of peripheral blood were drawn into EDTA tubes. This clonotype was recorded many times. Assembly of TCR beta libraries relied on iRepertoire HTBI primers together with Arm-PCR of CDR3 regions. TCRdb redid the calling of the multiplex PCR reads with MiXCR, one entry per CDR3 protein. There are about 210,000 distinct CDR3 sequences in the sample; 15% to 20% occur only once, and approximately 12% lies in the top ten. The data also belong to a second study, concerning T cells in Graves' hyperthyroidism and ophthalmopathy. This second study notes: Most thyroid clonotypes that were expanded above 0.001 also turned up in blood. Ophthalmopathy got predicted by the model a median around 6.8 months before its onset.

This receptor was obtained from a woman aged 25 to 45 with Graves disease. The sequenced sample was peripheral blood mononuclear cells (PBMCs), obtained at new diagnosis, from a patient treated with antithyroid drugs.

CDR3 loop: CASRGSGSPNEKLFF. The DNA for the CDR3 is TGCGCCAGCAGAGGATCGGGGAGCCCTAATGAAAAACTGTTTTTT. This sequence joins TRBV5-1 and TRBJ1-4; D uncertain. Trimming removed 5 bases from V and 3 bases from J, with 14 bases in between. Looked up from germline, CDR1 is SGHRS and CDR2 is YFSETQ. The CDR3 covers 15 residues. Full variable domain (outside the CDR3, taken from reference TRBV5-1 and TRBJ1-4): KAGVTQTPRYLIKTRGQQVTLSCSPISGHRSVSWYQQTPGQGLQFLFEYFSETQRNKGNFPGRFSGRQFSNSRSEMNVSTLELGDSALYLCASRGSGSPNEKLFFGSGTQLSVL.